A single sample gave rise to the 28 T cell receptor beta chains below, sequenced in a study of blood T cells in healthy people across ages (dated by TCRdb to about 2015). The library was built by means of 5' RACE. Sequencing was carried out with an Illumina HiSeq 2500. A second about 7 to 12 cycle PCR used a sample-barcoded 5' primer and a J-beta primer mix. The public reads were reanalyzed by TCRdb: fastp trimming at Q25, MiXCR alignment, in-frame beta chains only. One record per CDR3 amino acid sequence lists the most common genes and DNA. A total of about 1,800,000 distinct CDR3 sequences appear in this sample, roughly 27% of them only once. Together, the top ten hold about 7.7% of the sample. The specimen sequenced was blood. The receptors derive from a woman under 40 in good health.

The rearrangement uses TRBV14 and TRBJ2-1, with D perhaps TRBD1 or TRBD2 (5 bases each). CDR1 is SGHDN, CDR2 FVKESK, per germline. The CDR3 consists of 16 residues. The V end was cut by 0 bases, the J end by 3 bases, with 12 bases between. The CDR3 sequence: CASSQDWGYIYNEQFF. CDR3 bases: TGTGCCAGCAGCCAAGATTGGGGGTATATCTACAATGAGCAGTTCTTC.

The V gene is TRBV2, the J gene TRBJ2-6, with D possibly called TRBD1 or TRBD2 (5 bases each). CDR3 length equals 16 residues. V was clipped by 8 bases and J by 3 bases, with 17 bases between them. Germline V gene sequence: CDR1 SNHLY, CDR2 FYNNEI. The CDR3 region is CASEQGRGDGANVLTF. In nucleotides, the CDR3 is TGTGCCAGCGAACAAGGACGGGGCGATGGGGCCAACGTCCTGACTTTC. Filled out from reference TRBV2 and TRBJ2-6, the complete variable domain reads EPEVTQTPSHQVTQMGQEVILRCVPISNHLYFYWYRQILGQKVEFLVSFYNNEISEKSEIFDDQFSVERPDGSNFTLKIRSTKLEDSAMYFCASEQGRGDGANVLTFGAGSRLTVL.

This clonotype was found a few times. Here the CDR3 reads CSVESETSRHEQYF. The DNA of the CDR3 is TGCAGCGTTGAATCGGAGACTAGCAGGCATGAGCAGTACTTC. The V gene is TRBV29-1, the J gene TRBJ2-4; 7 bases fit TRBD2. Germline V gene sequence: CDR1 SQVTM, CDR2 ANQGSEA. The CDR3 runs to 14 residues. The junction had 14 bases not matched to a gene; V was cut back by 2 bases and J by 13 bases. The variable domain in full, completed from reference TRBV29-1 and TRBJ2-4, reads SAVISQKPSRDICQRGTSLTIQCQVDSQVTMMFWYRQQPGQSLTLIATANQGSEATYESGFVIDKFPISRPNLTFSTLTVSNMSPEDSSIYLCSVESETSRHEQYFGAGTRLSVL.

There are a few counts of this clonotype. The chain employs TRBV9 and TRBJ2-1; 7 bases map to TRBD1. Germline V CDR1 and CDR2: SGDLS, YYNGEE. V shed 4 bases and J 0 bases; nucleotides not matched to a gene: 13. This CDR3 has 18 amino acids. CDR3 nucleotide sequence: TGTGCCAGCAGCCCCCGGCTATCCGGGACAGTCTCCTACAATGAGCAGTTCTTC. Residues: CASSPRLSGTVSYNEQFF.

This clonotype was picked up a small number of times. The chain recombines TRBV7-9 with TRBJ2-1; D ambiguous. The CDR3 is 15 amino acids. Trimming pared 1 base from V and 8 bases from J, leaving 15 bases between. Germline loops: CDR1 SEHNR, CDR2 FQNEAQ (reference sequence). Here the CDR3 reads CASSLGTSGRHEQFF. Written as DNA, the CDR3 is TGTGCCAGCAGCTTAGGGACCAGTGGTCGCCATGAGCAGTTCTTC.

This chain connects TRBV5-1 to TRBJ1-2, with D unclear. The CDR3 totals 12 residues. Trimming cost V 2 bases and J 6 bases, with 8 bases left between them. Germline CDR1 and CDR2: SGHRS and YFSETQ. DNA of the CDR3: TGCGCCAGCAGCTTCACTAGGGATGGCTACACCTTC. Its translation is CASSFTRDGYTF.

About this clonotype itself: A much more abundant neighbour one base away suggests this may be a read error. The J gene is TRBJ2-1, the V gene TRBV4-1; D is ambiguous. V shed 11 bases and J shed 4 bases, with 12 bases lying between them. Germline V gives CDR1 MGHRA, CDR2 YSYEKL. CDR3 length: 12 amino acids. The CDR3 protein is CAGETLYNEQFF. The CDR3 coding sequence is TGCGCCGGCGAAACCCTTTACAATGAGCAGTTCTTC.

Remarks on this clonotype: This sequence may be a read error, since a much larger clone differs from it by one base. The V call is TRBV7-2, the J call TRBJ2-5; D gene unclear. The CDR3 is 14 residues long. Trimming stripped 4 bases from V and 5 bases from J, with 14 bases between. CDR1 SGHTA and CDR2 FQGNSA come from the germline V gene. CDR3 amino acids: CASSSRKGKETQYF. The DNA for the CDR3 is TGTGCCAGCAGCTCGCGGAAGGGTAAGGAGACCCAGTACTTC.

CDR3 sequence reads: CSARDQASGGNTQYF. The CDR3 nucleotides are TGCAGTGCTAGAGATCAGGCTAGCGGGGGGAATACGCAGTATTTT. The chain combines TRBV20-1 with TRBJ2-3, with 11 positions matching TRBD2. The CDR3 consists of 15 residues. With V trimmed by 0 bases and J by 7 bases, 6 bases remained unmatched. CDR1 and CDR2 from the germline V gene are DFQATT and SNEGSKA (reference sequence).

Notes on this clonotype: This may be a read error: a much more frequent sequence differs by one nucleotide. This chain links TRBV5-6 with TRBJ2-7; TRBD1 matches at 8 bases. The CDR3 spans 14 residues. CDR1 SGHDT and CDR2 YYEEEE come from the germline V gene. The CDR3 loop reads CAGSLTGEGYEQYF. The DNA of the CDR3 is TGTGCCGGCAGCTTGACAGGGGAAGGCTACGAGCAGTACTTC. The whole variable domain, remainder taken from reference TRBV5-6 and TRBJ2-7, is DAGVTQSPTHLIKTRGQQVTLRCSPKSGHDTVSWYQQALGQGPQFIFQYYEEEERQRGNFPDRFSGHQFPNYSSELNVNALLLGDSALYLCAGSLTGEGYEQYFGPGTRLTVT.

This clonotype came up a few times. The chain's CDR3 is CSARDQGRTDTQYF. The CDR3 nucleotides read TGCAGTGCTAGAGACCAGGGTAGGACAGATACGCAGTATTTT. J is TRBJ2-3 and V is TRBV20-1; possible D gene TRBD1, 5 bases. In germline, CDR1 is DFQATT, CDR2 SNEGSKA (reference sequence). CDR3 length: 14 amino acids. Trimming cost V 0 bases and J 3 bases, with 10 bases left between them.

Comment on this clonotype: Sequence at one end of the junction differs from germline and may be a read error. The chain joins TRBV4-3 to TRBJ2-1; the match to TRBD2 covers 9 bases. The CDR3 length is 15 residues. In germline, CDR1 is LGHNA, CDR2 YSLEER. The CDR3 nucleotides read TGCGCCAACAGCCAAGATCGGGCGGGAGGGAATGAGCAGTTCTTC. It yields the protein CANSQDRAGGNEQFF.

The chain carries TRBV19 and TRBJ2-3; D gene ambiguous. Between the trimmed V and J ends, which lost 5 bases and 5 bases, there was a span of 11 bases. The CDR3 is made up of 13 amino acids. Germline CDR1 LNHDA, CDR2 SQIVND (reference sequence). The DNA for the CDR3 is TGTGCCAGTAGTGTAAGCTCAGGAGATACGCAGTATTTT. Encoded protein: CASSVSSGDTQYF. The full variable domain, with the rest looked up from reference TRBV19 and TRBJ2-3, is DGGITQSPKYLFRKEGQNVTLSCEQNLNHDAMYWYRQDPGQGLRLIYYSQIVNDFQKGDIAEGYSVSREKKESFPLTVTSAQKNPTAFYLCASSVSSGDTQYFGPGTRLTVL.

This clonotype came up a few times. The V and J genes are TRBV20-1 and TRBJ2-5; 15 nucleotides align to TRBD2. Germline loops: CDR1 DFQATT, CDR2 SNEGSKA (reference sequence). The CDR3 is 17 residues long. Trimming at V came to 5 bases and at J to 5 bases, leaving 12 bases not matched to a gene. DNA of the CDR3: TGCAGTGCTTACGGAATCGGGACTAGCGGGAGGCTGGAGACCCAGTACTTC. Translating gives CSAYGIGTSGRLETQYF.

About this clonotype: This may come from a read error, since a much larger clone is one base off. This chain links TRBV10-3 with TRBJ2-1; D possibly corresponds to TRBD2 (7 bases). The J call is uncertain, as TRBJ2-7 better fits the DNA end. Germline V gives CDR1 ENHRY, CDR2 SYGVKD. There are 16 residues in the CDR3. CDR3 region: CAISAPTRGGHPEQYF. The CDR3 DNA sequence: TGTGCCATCAGTGCCCCGACTCGCGGGGGCCATCCTGAGCAGTACTTC.

CDR3 sequence reads: CASSRDSRSSGANVLTF. In DNA form, the CDR3 reads TGTGCCAGCTCACGGGACAGCCGATCCTCTGGGGCCAACGTCCTGACTTTC. The chain carries TRBV18 and TRBJ2-6, with 7 nucleotides matching TRBD1. The CDR3 extends over 17 amino acids. The V gene end was trimmed by 4 bases and the J gene end by 0 bases; junction bases not matched to a gene: 6. CDR1 is KGHSH, CDR2 LQKENI, per germline.

The V and J genes are TRBV10-3 and TRBJ2-6; D call uncertain. The CDR3 has 14 residues. Germline CDR1 ENHRY, CDR2 SYGVKD. Trimming left V 3 bases short and J 2 bases short, with 5 bases between. CDR3 residues: CAISDIAGANVLTF. The CDR3 nucleotides are TGTGCCATCAGTGACATCGCTGGGGCCAACGTCCTGACTTTC.

This clonotype was seen just once. The chain recombines TRBV7-2 with TRBJ2-1, with D tentatively TRBD1 (6 bases). The J call may be wrong; the DNA end is better matched by TRBJ2-7. The CDR3 is made up of 15 amino acids. Germline V CDR1 and CDR2: SGHTA, FQGNSA. The DNA of the CDR3 is TGTGCCAGCAGCGACCAGGGGCTATCCTACAATGAGCAGTACTTC. Its protein is CASSDQGLSYNEQYF.

This sequence joins TRBV20-1 and TRBJ2-6; D gene uncertain. V lost 5 bases and J 2 bases, leaving 13 bases between the germline ends. The CDR3 covers 15 residues. From germline, CDR1 is DFQATT and CDR2 SNEGSKA (reference sequence). CDR3 sequence: CSALQPRPGANVLTF. The CDR3, as DNA: TGCAGTGCTCTACAGCCCCGTCCTGGGGCCAACGTCCTGACTTTC.

The chain has TRBV20-1 and TRBJ2-5; TRBD2 matches at 9 bases. After removal of 5 bases from V and 4 bases from J, the junction contained 11 bases not matched to a gene. Germline V lookup: CDR1 DFQATT, CDR2 SNEGSKA (reference sequence). This CDR3 spans 15 amino acids. DNA of the CDR3: TGCAGTGCTCACCGGGCTAGCGGGGAGGGAGAGACCCAGTACTTC. The encoded protein is CSAHRASGEGETQYF.

The rearrangement joins TRBV5-1 to TRBJ2-5, with D maybe TRBD1 (5 bases). The ends were cut back, 1 base at V and 5 bases at J, with 15 bases in the middle. This CDR3 has 15 residues. Germline V gene sequence: CDR1 SGHRS, CDR2 YFSETQ. The CDR3 coding sequence is TGCGCCAGCAGCTTGAAGGTTGGCAGGGTTGAGACCCAGTACTTC. Encoded protein: CASSLKVGRVETQYF.

This clonotype has a handful of counts. Relative to the germline gene, one junction end is altered; a read error may explain this. V is TRBV18 and J is TRBJ2-1; D gene ambiguous. The CDR3 totals 11 residues. From germline, CDR1 is KGHSH and CDR2 LQKENI. CDR3 DNA: TGTGCCAGCTCAAGGGTAGGCGAGCGGTTCTTC. It encodes CASSRVGERFF.

This clonotype turned up a few times. This chain links TRBV2 with TRBJ2-1; D may be TRBD2 (5 bases). This CDR3 is built from 15 residues. Germline V CDR1 and CDR2: SNHLY, FYNNEI. Trimming removed 4 bases from V and 9 bases from J, with 19 bases in between. In nucleotides, the CDR3 is TGTGCCAGCAGTGCCCCCGGGATCTCGACGAGTGAGCAGTTCTTC. Protein: CASSAPGISTSEQFF.

The rearrangement links TRBV7-3 to TRBJ2-1, with TRBD2 identical over 10 bases. Germline-derived CDR1 and CDR2 are SGHTA and FQGTGA. The V segment lost 5 bases and the J segment 3 bases; nucleotides outside the gene matches: 7. This CDR3 region has 16 residues. Written as DNA, the CDR3 is TGTGCCAGCAGCCCCCAGGTAGCGGGGGGCTACAATGAGCAGTTCTTC. It specifies CASSPQVAGGYNEQFF. Variable domain in full (rest from reference TRBV7-3 and TRBJ2-1): GAGVSQTPSNKVTEKGKYVELRCDPISGHTALYWYRQSLGQGPEFLIYFQGTGAADDSGLPNDRFFAVRPEGSVSTLKIQRTERGDSAVYLCASSPQVAGGYNEQFFGPGTRLTVL.

The chain links TRBV2 to TRBJ2-3; 7 bases line up with TRBD1. V shed 4 bases, J shed 5 bases, and the junction held 9 bases outside the gene matches. Germline CDR1 reads SNHLY; CDR2 reads FYNNEI. This CDR3 is built from 15 residues. The CDR3 is CASSVTTGKGDTQYF. CDR3 nucleotide sequence: TGTGCCAGCAGTGTAACGACAGGGAAAGGAGATACGCAGTATTTT.

This chain joins TRBV5-1 and TRBJ2-7; 7 nucleotides align to TRBD1. CDR3 size: 17 residues. CDR1 is SGHRS, CDR2 YFSETQ, per germline. J lost 0 bases, V lost 1 base, and 10 bases had no gene match. The CDR3 reads CASSLLFGTANSYEQYF. CDR3 bases: TGCGCCAGCAGCTTGCTTTTTGGGACAGCGAACTCCTACGAGCAGTACTTC.

About this clonotype: A much larger clone lies one base from this, so it may be a read error. V gene TRBV7-9 combines with J gene TRBJ2-4; 7 bases are shared with TRBD1. The CDR3 extends over 17 amino acids. CDR1 SEHNR and CDR2 FQNEAQ come from the germline V gene (reference sequence). CDR3 DNA: TGTGCTTCGGCCGGAGCGCAAAGTTCAGGGGGTAGCGACATTCAGTACTTC. Translation gives CASAGAQSSGGSDIQYF.

The chain has TRBV30 and TRBJ1-4, with D possibly being TRBD1 (5 bases). Germline V lookup: CDR1 GTSNPN, CDR2 SVGIG (reference sequence). The length of the CDR3 is 14 residues. The V end was cut by 8 bases, the J end by 10 bases, with 23 bases between. In DNA, the CDR3 is TGTGCCCGACGCGACGGGGCCGGGTCGGGAAAACTGTTTTTT. As protein: CARRDGAGSGKLFF.